This T cell receptor beta chain was found in a study of control samples from healthy donors and cancer patients. The method was immunoSEQ multiplex PCR; TCRdb's version includes in-frame clones alone and lacks a portion of them. The sample holds 75,000 to 80,000 clones, around 90% seen once. The CDR3 consists of 19 residues. Germline trimming cut 5 bases from V and 0 bases from J; bases unmatched to any gene: 11. Per the germline V gene, CDR1 is SGHTA and CDR2 is FQGNSA. The chain links TRBV7-2 to TRBJ1-6; TRBD1 agrees at 9 bases. The specimen was PBMCs. The sequence was obtained from a woman aged 45 to 65 with colorectal cancer. This CDR3 reads CASSPGQGTPSSYNSPLHF. For the CDR3, the DNA is TGTGCCAGCAGCCCGGGACAGGGAACCCCAAGCTCCTATAATTCACCCCTCCACTTT.